The 20 T cell receptor beta chains given below trace back to one sample, sequenced in a study of blood T cell repertoires in COVID-19. Libraries were prepared by immunoSEQ multiplex PCR; TCRdb keeps only in-frame clonotypes and omits some of them. The data contain over 200,000 clones, 75% to 90% of them singletons. Sequencing was performed on peripheral blood. The receptor source for this set is a human donor in a cohort sampled during active COVID-19.

This clone showed up just once. The J gene is TRBJ2-7, the V gene TRBV19, with D maybe TRBD1 (5 bases). Trimming stripped 6 bases from V and 1 base from J, with 10 bases between. The CDR3 consists of 13 residues. CDR1 LNHDA and CDR2 SQIVND come from the germline V gene (reference sequence). CDR3 bases: TGTGCCAGTAGCTGGGGCAAATCCTACGAGCAGTACTTC. Protein product: CASSWGKSYEQYF.

The sample holds a few counts of this clone. This chain joins TRBV9 and TRBJ2-1; D possibly corresponds to TRBD2 (6 bases). The CDR3 has 15 amino acids. Germline values: CDR1 SGDLS, CDR2 YYNGEE. V was shortened by 0 bases and J by 8 bases, with 15 bases between the two germline ends. CDR3 protein: CASSVVGTQRDEQFF. In DNA form, the CDR3 reads TGTGCCAGCAGCGTAGTAGGGACTCAGAGGGATGAGCAGTTCTTC.

The CDR3 bases are TGTGCCAGTAGTCGTAAGGGGGCGGGAGGATCCAATGAGCAGTTCTTC. Protein product: CASSRKGAGGSNEQFF. This chain uses TRBV19 with TRBJ2-1, with D possibly matching TRBD2 (8 bases). The CDR3 contains 16 residues. The V end lost 5 bases, the J end lost 6 bases, and 20 bases lay between the germline ends. Per the germline V gene, CDR1 is LNHDA and CDR2 is SQIVND (reference sequence).

The chain couples TRBV19 to TRBJ1-2; D is unresolved. There are 15 residues in the CDR3. The germline CDR1 and CDR2 sequences are LNHDA and SQIVND (reference sequence). Deletions cut 3 bases from V and 4 bases from J, with 15 bases between. The CDR3 DNA reads as TGTGCCAGTAGTATTTATGGTCGAGGGCTCTATGGCTACACCTTC. Amino acid sequence: CASSIYGRGLYGYTF.

This clone came up once. The rearrangement joins TRBV5-5 to TRBJ1-1; 8 nucleotides line up with TRBD1. CDR3 length: 15 amino acids. The trim removed 3 bases at V and 1 base at J, leaving 5 bases unmatched. Germline lookup yields CDR1 SGHKS and CDR2 YYEKEE (reference sequence). As DNA, the CDR3 is TGTGCCAGCAGCTGGGGACAGGACGAGAACACTGAAGCTTTCTTT. Amino acid sequence: CASSWGQDENTEAFF. Together with reference TRBV5-5 and TRBJ1-1, the CDR3 gives the full variable domain: DAGVTQSPTHLIKTRGQQVTLRCSPISGHKSVSWYQQVLGQGPQFIFQYYEKEERGRGNFPDRFSARQFPNYSSELNVNALLLGDSALYLCASSWGQDENTEAFFGQGTRLTVV.

This sequence joins TRBV4-1 and TRBJ1-4; weak D call: TRBD1 (6 bases). The CDR3 covers 13 residues. Trimming cost V 3 bases and J 8 bases, with 10 bases left between them. Germline CDR1 MGHRA, CDR2 YSYEKL. The DNA for the CDR3 is TGCGCCAGCAGCCACCGGACAGTCGAAAAACTGTTTTTT. Translation gives CASSHRTVEKLFF.

This chain links TRBV2 with TRBJ2-5; the match to TRBD2 covers 9 bases. Germline assignment: CDR1 SNHLY and CDR2 FYNNEI. Trimming at V came to 2 bases and at J to 2 bases, leaving 3 bases not matched to a gene. The CDR3 has 15 amino acids. The CDR3 is CASSEKREAQETQYF. CDR3 DNA sequence: TGTGCCAGCAGTGAAAAGCGGGAGGCTCAAGAGACCCAGTACTTC.

J is TRBJ2-7 and V is TRBV6-6; TRBD1 matches 8 bases. Germline V gene sequence: CDR1 MNHNY, CDR2 SVGAGI (reference sequence). This CDR3 is 14 amino acids long. Losses at the gene ends were 6 bases for V and 4 bases for J; bases not matched to a gene: 8. DNA for the CDR3: TGTGCCAGCAGATTGACAGGGGACACATACGAGCAGTACTTC. This gives the protein CASRLTGDTYEQYF.

V usage is TRBV7-2 and J usage is TRBJ1-2, with D perhaps TRBD1 (5 bases). The CDR3 loop spans 14 amino acids. The germline V gene has CDR1 SGHTA and CDR2 FQGNSA. Trimming took 5 bases from V and 8 from J, leaving 18 bases between them. The CDR3 sequence: CASSGGVRDYGYTF. For the CDR3, the DNA is TGTGCCAGCAGCGGGGGGGTCAGGGATTACGGCTACACCTTC.

The rearrangement links TRBV11-2 to TRBJ2-1; D remains ambiguous. The V gene's germline CDR1 is SGHAT and CDR2 FQNNGV. There are 13 residues in the CDR3. Trimming removed 5 bases from V and 2 bases from J, with 7 bases in between. In DNA, the CDR3 is TGTGCCAGCAGCCGTCTCGCCTACAATGAGCAGTTCTTC. It translates to CASSRLAYNEQFF.

The genes are TRBV7-2 and TRBJ2-1; 10 bases are shared with TRBD2. With 1 base clipped from V and 4 bases from J, the junction kept 7 bases outside the gene matches. Germline CDR1 SGHTA, CDR2 FQGNSA. The CDR3 loop spans 17 amino acids. The CDR3 coding sequence is TGTGCCAGCAGCTTAGTGCCCAGCGGGAGGGAATACAATGAGCAGTTCTTC. Amino acid sequence: CASSLVPSGREYNEQFF.

This rearrangement joins TRBV11-1 to TRBJ2-7, with D uncertain. V lost 2 bases and J 0 bases, leaving 8 bases between the germline ends. The CDR3 is 14 residues long. Germline V gene data show CDR1 as SGHAT and CDR2 as FQDESV (reference sequence). The CDR3 nucleotides are TGTGCCAGCAGCTTATGGTCAGTCTCCTACGAGCAGTACTTC. This gives the protein CASSLWSVSYEQYF.

The J gene is TRBJ2-5, the V gene TRBV19; possible D gene TRBD1, 6 bases. V was clipped by 10 bases and J by 4 bases, with 13 bases between them. CDR1 LNHDA and CDR2 SQIVND come from the germline V gene (reference sequence). The CDR3 is made up of 12 amino acids. The CDR3 DNA sequence: TGTGCCACACGACAGGTGGGAGAGACCCAGTACTTC. Its protein is CATRQVGETQYF.

The CDR3 sequence: CASSLALSNYGYTF. DNA for the CDR3: TGTGCCAGCAGCTTGGCCCTAAGTAACTATGGCTACACCTTC. The chain joins TRBV5-6 to TRBJ1-2; D remains ambiguous. The CDR3 totals 14 residues. Per germline, CDR1 SGHDT and CDR2 YYEEEE. V gave up 0 bases and J gave up 1 base, with 7 bases separating them. The whole variable domain, remainder taken from reference TRBV5-6 and TRBJ1-2, is DAGVTQSPTHLIKTRGQQVTLRCSPKSGHDTVSWYQQALGQGPQFIFQYYEEEERQRGNFPDRFSGHQFPNYSSELNVNALLLGDSALYLCASSLALSNYGYTFGSGTRLTVV.

V gene TRBV4-3 combines with J gene TRBJ1-2; 10 positions agree with TRBD1. Germline V gives CDR1 LGHNA, CDR2 YSLEER. J was trimmed by 4 bases and V by 2 bases; bases with no gene match: 4. The CDR3 runs 15 residues. The CDR3: CASSQTTGGGYGYTF. The DNA of the CDR3 is TGCGCCAGCAGCCAAACGACAGGGGGCGGCTATGGCTACACCTTC.

The chain uses TRBV18 and TRBJ1-1; the D is unclear. The CDR3 is 14 amino acids. Between the trimmed V and J ends, which lost 0 bases and 1 base, there was a span of 6 bases. Germline V gene lookup returns CDR1 KGHSH and CDR2 LQKENI. CDR3 bases: TGTGCCAGCTCACCACCGGGGAGGAACACTGAAGCTTTCTTT. Amino acid sequence: CASSPPGRNTEAFF.

The rearrangement uses TRBV28 and TRBJ1-2; the match to TRBD1 covers 9 bases. The V and J ends lost 7 bases and 6 bases, in that order; junction bases with no gene match: 12. CDR3 length: 15 residues. Germline V gene data show CDR1 as MDHEN and CDR2 as SYDVKM. The CDR3, as DNA: TGTGCCAGCATGGCGCCGGGACAGGGAACAAATGGCTACACCTTC. Encoded protein: CASMAPGQGTNGYTF.

The chain employs TRBV7-2 and TRBJ1-2, with 8 bases lining up with TRBD1. The CDR3 runs 16 residues. V was pared by 5 bases and J by 0 bases, with 8 bases of the junction left unmatched. From germline, CDR1 is SGHTA and CDR2 FQGNSA. CDR3: CASSRNKQGANYGYTF. The CDR3 region has the DNA TGTGCCAGCAGCCGTAACAAACAGGGGGCTAACTATGGCTACACCTTC. The variable domain in full, completed from reference TRBV7-2 and TRBJ1-2, reads GAGVSQSPSNKVTEKGKDVELRCDPISGHTALYWYRQSLGQGLEFLIYFQGNSAPDKSGLPSDRFSAERTGGSVSTLTIQRTQQEDSAVYLCASSRNKQGANYGYTFGSGTRLTVV.

The chain joins TRBV30 to TRBJ2-5; 10 bases fit TRBD2. CDR1 GTSNPN and CDR2 SVGIG come from the germline V gene (reference sequence). The trim removed 2 bases at V and 3 bases at J, leaving 6 bases unmatched. The CDR3 contains 15 residues. This chain's CDR3 is CAWSISSGSEETQYF. The DNA for the CDR3 is TGTGCCTGGAGTATTTCTAGCGGGAGTGAAGAGACCCAGTACTTC.

In this sample, this clone turned up a few times. The rearrangement uses TRBV18 and TRBJ1-1, with 9 bases matching TRBD1. The CDR3 consists of 16 residues. Germline assignment: CDR1 KGHSH and CDR2 LQKENI. V was clipped by 7 bases and J by 4 bases; unmatched bases: 13. The CDR3 nucleotides are TGTGCCAGCTTACCCGCTGACAGGGGGTCGGGCACTGAAGCTTTCTTT. This translates into CASLPADRGSGTEAFF.